These 20 T cell receptor beta chains were sequenced from one sample in a study of blood T cell repertoires in COVID-19. Measured with immunoSEQ multiplex PCR; TCRdb has only the in-frame clones, and not every one. The top ten clones hold roughly 1.3% of a sample with 200,000 to 250,000 clones, about 83% of them seen once. Sequencing used peripheral blood. The source of these receptors is a woman younger than 45 with COVID-19, enrolled during active disease.

The chain carries TRBV6-6 and TRBJ2-7; maybe TRBD2 (6 bases). Germline CDR1 is MNHNY and CDR2 is SVGAGI (reference sequence). This CDR3 region has 16 residues. The V gene lost 6 bases and the J gene lost 0 bases, with 18 bases spanning the gap. CDR3 sequence (DNA): TGTGCCAGCAGCCGGGGCGGGGCGGGAAGCTCCTACGAGCAGTACTTC. Its protein is CASSRGGAGSSYEQYF.

The rearrangement links TRBV29-1 to TRBJ1-6; a possible D gene is TRBD1 (5 bases). This CDR3 is 13 amino acids long. Looked up from germline, CDR1 is SQVTM and CDR2 is ANQGSEA. Trimming pared 4 bases from V and 5 bases from J, leaving 9 bases between. DNA for the CDR3: TGCAGCGTTGGGGAGGGGCATAATTCACCCCTCCACTTT. It translates to CSVGEGHNSPLHF.

The chain is built from TRBV21-1 and TRBJ1-5; the D call in the table, TRBD1, was not verified against the DNA. TRBV21-1 is classified as a pseudogene. The CDR3 is 17 amino acids. In DNA form, the CDR3 reads TGTGCCAGCAGGGGGGACAGAACGACCCATAGCAATCAGCCCCAGCATTTT. Its protein is CASRGDRTTHSNQPQHF.

This clone occurred once. DNA for the CDR3: TGTGCCACCAGCCCAGAGAAAACGGGAAGAGATACGCAGTATTTT. Encoded protein: CATSPEKTGRDTQYF. V and J are TRBV15 and TRBJ2-3; weak D call: TRBD2 (5 bases). Germline lookup yields CDR1 LNHNV and CDR2 YYDKDF (reference sequence). CDR3 size: 15 residues. V gave up 5 bases and J gave up 5 bases, with 17 bases separating them.

The rearrangement links TRBV28 to TRBJ2-7; D perhaps matches TRBD2 (6 bases). The CDR3 runs 14 residues. Trimming shortened V by 2 bases and J by 1 base, and 9 bases separated the two germline ends. CDR1 MDHEN and CDR2 SYDVKM come from the germline V gene. In nucleotides, the CDR3 is TGTGCCAGCAGTTTAGGACGGGGGTCCTACGAGCAGTACTTC. Amino acid sequence: CASSLGRGSYEQYF.

The V and J genes are TRBV19 and TRBJ2-3, with 12 bases aligning to TRBD2. V dropped 2 bases and J dropped 1; count of bases not matched to a gene: 4. CDR1 LNHDA and CDR2 SQIVND come from the germline V gene (reference sequence). The CDR3 spans 17 residues. CDR3: CASSITLAGGRTDTQYF. The CDR3 nucleotides read TGTGCCAGTAGTATAACACTAGCGGGGGGCCGCACAGATACGCAGTATTTT.

This clone came up a few times. The chain carries TRBV7-2 and TRBJ2-7; perhaps TRBD2 as D (6 bases). Per the germline V gene, CDR1 is SGHTA and CDR2 is FQGNSA. V was pared by 5 bases and J by 4 bases, with 15 bases between. CDR3 length: 14 residues. As DNA, the CDR3 is TGTGCCAGCAGCCCCCGGGACTGGGTTTACGAGCAGTACTTC. Its protein product is CASSPRDWVYEQYF.

Concerning this clone itself: The same CDR3 can be traced to other DNA sequences in this sample. The chain joins TRBV5-1 to TRBJ2-5; 12 bases line up with TRBD1. The V gene end was trimmed by 4 bases and the J gene end by 4 bases; junction bases not matched to a gene: 2. CDR1 SGHRS and CDR2 YFSETQ come from the germline V gene. CDR3 length: 14 amino acids. The CDR3, as DNA: TGCGCCAGCAGCCTGGGACAGGGGGCAGAGACCCAGTACTTC. Residues: CASSLGQGAETQYF.

The chain employs TRBV11-3 and TRBJ2-7, with a tentative D call TRBD1 (6 bases). The CDR3 extends over 13 amino acids. CDR1 is SGHNT, CDR2 YENEEA, per germline. V was clipped by 8 bases and J by 6 bases, with 17 bases between them. The CDR3 DNA follows: TGTGCCAGCGGAAGCGGACAGTCCGGCGAGCAGTACTTC. Translating it yields CASGSGQSGEQYF.

The chain has TRBV5-1 and TRBJ2-2, with D possibly TRBD1 on 6 matching bases. The V and J ends lost 4 bases and 6 bases respectively, with 19 bases between them. CDR3 length: 16 amino acids. Germline CDR1 and CDR2: SGHRS and YFSETQ. DNA for the CDR3: TGCGCCAGCAGCCCCTCGGGACACATCTCACCCGGGGAGCTGTTTTTT. Protein product: CASSPSGHISPGELFF.

The table lists this clone with a count of one. This chain connects TRBV5-4 to TRBJ1-1; D gene unclear. In germline, CDR1 is SGHNT, CDR2 YYREEE (reference sequence). Trimming left V 4 bases short and J 6 bases short, with 13 bases between. This CDR3 contains 13 residues. The CDR3 bases are TGTGCCAGCAGCATCGACGGAGGATCTGAAGCTTTCTTT. Protein: CASSIDGGSEAFF.

The V and J genes are TRBV2 and TRBJ1-5; D possibly corresponds to TRBD1 (5 bases). V was clipped by 0 bases and J by 0 bases, with 9 bases between them. The germline CDR1 and CDR2 sequences are SNHLY and FYNNEI. The CDR3 runs 16 residues. The CDR3 reads CASSEAQVYSNQPQHF. CDR3 DNA: TGTGCCAGCAGTGAAGCACAGGTATATAGCAATCAGCCCCAGCATTTT.

The table lists this clone with a few counts. Other DNA sequences in the same sample also yield this CDR3. The chain combines TRBV12-3 or TRBV12-4 with TRBJ1-1, with D possibly matching TRBD1 (5 bases). CDR3 length equals 13 residues. The germline V and J ends were trimmed by 3 bases and 1 base, with 6 bases remaining between them. This chain's CDR3 is CASSLTANTEAFF. The DNA for the CDR3 is TGTGCCAGCAGTTTGACAGCGAACACTGAAGCTTTCTTT.

The chain employs TRBV25-1 and TRBJ1-1, with D maybe TRBD1 (5 bases). The V gene's germline CDR1 is MGHDK and CDR2 SYGVNS. This CDR3 region has 13 residues. V shed 7 bases and J shed 4 bases, with 13 bases lying between them. CDR3 sequence (DNA): TGTGCCAGCAAAGGACAAGCTACCACTGAAGCTTTCTTT. This encodes CASKGQATTEAFF.

The CDR3 spells CASSSGQGISPLHF. The DNA of the CDR3 is TGTGCCAGTAGTTCGGGACAGGGCATTTCACCCCTCCACTTT. The chain combines TRBV19 with TRBJ1-6; 9 bases line up with TRBD1. CDR1 is LNHDA and CDR2 is SQIVND in the germline V gene (reference sequence). V was clipped by 5 bases and J by 9 bases; unmatched bases: 5. The CDR3 contains 14 residues.

The chain is built from TRBV19 and TRBJ2-1, with 7 bases matching TRBD2. The J segment lost 7 bases and the V segment lost 4 bases, leaving 19 bases of the junction unmatched. The CDR3 consists of 18 residues. CDR1 is LNHDA, CDR2 SQIVND, per germline (reference sequence). CDR3 sequence (DNA): TGTGCCAGTAGTACCGGACTGCGACGGGAGGATTCAGTAAATGAGCAGTTCTTC. This translates into CASSTGLRREDSVNEQFF.

The chain is built from TRBV11-1 and TRBJ2-5, with D possibly being TRBD1 (5 bases). The germline gives CDR1 SGHAT, CDR2 FQDESV (reference sequence). Trimming shortened V by 2 bases and J by 4 bases, and 11 bases separated the two germline ends. This CDR3 has 14 residues. The CDR3 nucleotides read TGTGCCAGCAGCTTAAGACAGCAGGTAGAGACCCAGTACTTC. This sequence encodes CASSLRQQVETQYF.

V and J are TRBV11-3 and TRBJ1-1; TRBD1 agrees at 7 bases. Trimming at V came to 5 bases and at J to 0 bases, leaving 6 bases not matched to a gene. Germline CDR1 SGHNT, CDR2 YENEEA. The CDR3 has 15 amino acids. CDR3 in amino acids: CASSRSTGLNTEAFF. The DNA for the CDR3 is TGTGCCAGCAGCCGTTCGACAGGGTTGAACACTGAAGCTTTCTTT.

The chain links TRBV3-1 (or the pseudogene TRBV3-2) to TRBJ1-5; no firm D call. CDR3 size: 13 residues. Germline CDR1 reads LGHDT; CDR2 reads YNNKEL (reference sequence). The germline V and J ends were trimmed by 0 bases and 7 bases, with 7 bases remaining between them. CDR3 amino acids: CASSQDPFQPQHF. The CDR3 coding sequence is TGTGCCAGCAGCCAAGACCCCTTCCAGCCCCAGCATTTT.

This chain links TRBV6-2 or TRBV6-3 with TRBJ2-1, with D tentatively TRBD1 (5 bases). Looked up from germline, CDR1 is MNHEY and CDR2 is SVGEGT. The CDR3 is 12 residues long. V lost 6 bases and J lost 10, with 13 bases in between. The CDR3, as DNA: TGTGCCAGCAGCCTGAGACAGTCCGAGCAGTTCTTC. Residues: CASSLRQSEQFF.